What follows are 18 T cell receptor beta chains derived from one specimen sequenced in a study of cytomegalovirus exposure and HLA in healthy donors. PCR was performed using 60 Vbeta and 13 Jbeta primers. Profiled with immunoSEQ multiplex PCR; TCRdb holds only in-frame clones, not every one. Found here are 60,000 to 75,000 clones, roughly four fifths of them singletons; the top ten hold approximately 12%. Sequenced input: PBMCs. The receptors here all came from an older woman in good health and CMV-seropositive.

CDR3 in DNA: TGCGCCAGCAGCCCGGGACAGAGCGAAAAACTGTTTTTT. Its protein is CASSPGQSEKLFF. The chain joins TRBV4-1 to TRBJ1-4; 7 bases are shared with TRBD1. Per germline, CDR1 MGHRA and CDR2 YSYEKL. The CDR3 covers 13 residues. The V segment lost 4 bases and the J segment 8 bases; nucleotides outside the gene matches: 4.

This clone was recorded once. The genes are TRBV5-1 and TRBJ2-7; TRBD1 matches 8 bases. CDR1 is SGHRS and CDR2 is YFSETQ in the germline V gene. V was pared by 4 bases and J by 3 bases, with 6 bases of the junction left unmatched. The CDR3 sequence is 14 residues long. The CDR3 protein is CASSPDRGDYEQYF. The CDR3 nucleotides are TGCGCCAGCAGCCCCGACAGGGGAGACTACGAGCAGTACTTC.

CDR3 protein: CAWRNRATRNTIYF. CDR3 in DNA: TGTGCCTGGAGGAACAGGGCAACTCGAAACACCATATATTTT. J is TRBJ1-3 and V is TRBV30; tentative D call: TRBD1 (6 bases). CDR1 GTSNPN and CDR2 SVGIG come from the germline V gene (reference sequence). Trimming cost V 3 bases and J 5 bases, with 14 bases left between them. The CDR3 has 14 amino acids.

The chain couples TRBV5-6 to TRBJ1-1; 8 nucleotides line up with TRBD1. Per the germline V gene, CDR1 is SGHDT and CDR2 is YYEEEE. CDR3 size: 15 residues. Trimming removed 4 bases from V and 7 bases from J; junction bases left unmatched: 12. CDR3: CASSDPLRGLNEAFF. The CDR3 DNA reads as TGTGCCAGCAGCGACCCGCTCAGGGGGCTTAATGAAGCTTTCTTT.

CDR3 nucleotides: TGCGCCAGCAGCCAAGATCGACTGCCCCAGGAGACCCAGTACTTC. It is translated as CASSQDRLPQETQYF. This chain links TRBV4-1 with TRBJ2-5; no definite D call. V lost 0 bases, J lost 5 bases, and 13 bases lay in between. From germline, CDR1 is MGHRA and CDR2 YSYEKL. This CDR3 comprises 15 residues.

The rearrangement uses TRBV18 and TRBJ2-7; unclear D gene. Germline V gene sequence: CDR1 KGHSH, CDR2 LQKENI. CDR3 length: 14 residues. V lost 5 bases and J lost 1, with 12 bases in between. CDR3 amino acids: CASSALGDSYEQYF. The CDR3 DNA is TGTGCCAGCTCAGCCCTAGGAGATTCCTACGAGCAGTACTTC.

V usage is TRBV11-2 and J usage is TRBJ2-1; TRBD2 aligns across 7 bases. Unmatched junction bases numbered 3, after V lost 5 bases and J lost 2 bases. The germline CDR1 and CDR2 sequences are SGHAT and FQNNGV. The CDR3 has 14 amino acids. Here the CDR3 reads CASSPSGAYNEQFF. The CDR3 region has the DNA TGTGCCAGCAGCCCGAGCGGGGCCTACAATGAGCAGTTCTTC.

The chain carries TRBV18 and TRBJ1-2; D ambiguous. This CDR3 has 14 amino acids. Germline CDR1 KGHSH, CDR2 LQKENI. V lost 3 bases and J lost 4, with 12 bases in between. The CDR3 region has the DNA TGTGCCAGCTCACCGCCCAACAGCCTCTATGGCTACACCTTC. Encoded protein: CASSPPNSLYGYTF.

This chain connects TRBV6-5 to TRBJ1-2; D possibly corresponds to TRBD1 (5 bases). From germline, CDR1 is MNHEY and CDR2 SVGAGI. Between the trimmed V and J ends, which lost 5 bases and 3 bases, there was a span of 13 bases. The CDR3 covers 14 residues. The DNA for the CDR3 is TGTGCCAGCAGTAAGCGGGGGGGGTACTATGGCTACACCTTC. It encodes CASSKRGGYYGYTF.

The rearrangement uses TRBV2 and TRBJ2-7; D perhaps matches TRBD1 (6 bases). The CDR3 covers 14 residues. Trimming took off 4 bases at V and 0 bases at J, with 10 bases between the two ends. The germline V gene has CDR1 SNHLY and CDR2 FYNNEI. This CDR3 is CASSVDRFSYEQYF. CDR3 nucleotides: TGTGCCAGCAGTGTAGACAGGTTCTCCTACGAGCAGTACTTC.

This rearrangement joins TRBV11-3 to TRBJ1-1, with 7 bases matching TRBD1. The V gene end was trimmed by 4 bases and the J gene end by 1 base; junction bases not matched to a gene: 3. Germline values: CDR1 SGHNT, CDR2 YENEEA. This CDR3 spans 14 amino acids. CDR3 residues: CASSSDRWNTEAFF. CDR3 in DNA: TGTGCCAGCAGCTCGGACAGGTGGAACACTGAAGCTTTCTTT.

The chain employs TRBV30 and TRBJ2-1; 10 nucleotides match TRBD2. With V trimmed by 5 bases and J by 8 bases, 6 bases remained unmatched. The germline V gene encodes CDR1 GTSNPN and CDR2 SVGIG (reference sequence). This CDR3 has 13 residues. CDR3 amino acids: CAWGTSGAYEQFF. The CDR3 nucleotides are TGTGCCTGGGGAACTAGCGGGGCCTATGAGCAGTTCTTC. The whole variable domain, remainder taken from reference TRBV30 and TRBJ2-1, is SQTIHQWPATLVQPVGSPLSLECTVEGTSNPNLYWYRQAAGRGLQLLFYSVGIGQISSEVPQNLSASRPQDRQFILSSKKLLLSDSGFYLCAWGTSGAYEQFFGPGTRLTVL.

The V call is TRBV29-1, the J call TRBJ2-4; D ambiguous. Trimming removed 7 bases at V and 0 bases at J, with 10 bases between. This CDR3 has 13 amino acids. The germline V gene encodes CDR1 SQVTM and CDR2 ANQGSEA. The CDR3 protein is CSGTFLAKNIQYF. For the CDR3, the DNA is TGCAGCGGTACATTCTTAGCCAAAAACATTCAGTACTTC. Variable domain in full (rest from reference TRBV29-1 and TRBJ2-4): SAVISQKPSRDICQRGTSLTIQCQVDSQVTMMFWYRQQPGQSLTLIATANQGSEATYESGFVIDKFPISRPNLTFSTLTVSNMSPEDSSIYLCSGTFLAKNIQYFGAGTRLSVL.

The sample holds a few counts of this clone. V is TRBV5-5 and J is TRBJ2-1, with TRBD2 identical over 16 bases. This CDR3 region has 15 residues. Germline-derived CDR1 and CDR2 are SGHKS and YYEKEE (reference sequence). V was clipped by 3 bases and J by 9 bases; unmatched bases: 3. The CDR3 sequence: CASSSGLAGGREQFF. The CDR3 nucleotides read TGTGCCAGCAGCTCGGGACTAGCGGGGGGGCGTGAGCAGTTCTTC.

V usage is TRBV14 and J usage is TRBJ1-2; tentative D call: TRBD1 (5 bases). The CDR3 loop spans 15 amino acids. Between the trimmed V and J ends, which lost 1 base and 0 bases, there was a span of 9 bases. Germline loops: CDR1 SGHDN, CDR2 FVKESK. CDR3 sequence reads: CASSQVAGTNYGYTF. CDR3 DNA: TGTGCCAGCAGCCAAGTCGCAGGGACTAACTATGGCTACACCTTC.

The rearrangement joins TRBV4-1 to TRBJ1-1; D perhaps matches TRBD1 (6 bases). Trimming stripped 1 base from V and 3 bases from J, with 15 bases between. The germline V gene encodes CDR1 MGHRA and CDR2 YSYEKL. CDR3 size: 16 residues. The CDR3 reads CASSQGGGRGYTEAFF. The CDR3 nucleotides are TGCGCCAGCAGCCAAGGGGGCGGGAGGGGGTACACTGAAGCTTTCTTT.

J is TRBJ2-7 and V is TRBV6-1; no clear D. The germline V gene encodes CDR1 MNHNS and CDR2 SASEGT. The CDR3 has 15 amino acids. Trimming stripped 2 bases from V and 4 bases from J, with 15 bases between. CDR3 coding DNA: TGTGCCAGCAGTGAAAGCTTTGGGCAGTGGTACGAGCAGTACTTC. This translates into CASSESFGQWYEQYF.

The CDR3 DNA reads TGTGCCAGCAGCCTAACCCGGGGCGGGGGGCCTTACAATGAGCAGTTCTTC. The encoded protein is CASSLTRGGGPYNEQFF. The chain is built from TRBV7-8 and TRBJ2-1; TRBD2 aligns across 8 bases. This CDR3 has 17 amino acids. V dropped 5 bases and J dropped 4; count of bases not matched to a gene: 13. The V gene's germline CDR1 is SGHVS and CDR2 FQNEAQ.